Listed below are T cell receptor beta chains from one sample, sequenced in a study of regulatory T cells in long-lasting Graves disease. TCRdb called the multiplex PCR reads again in MiXCR, with one record for every CDR3 protein. The sample shows approximately 400,000 distinct CDR3 sequences, less than 25% of them seen only once. Sequences were derived from peripheral blood mononuclear cells (PBMCs), sampled when the disease was refractory, from a patient treated with antithyroid drugs. The receptors stem from a female donor with Graves disease. The CDR3 runs from the conserved cysteine through the conserved F or W. A D gene is named only where the DNA matches it firmly. Clone size, where shown, is once, few, many, or a class for clones that have expanded.

abundance	v_gene	j_gene	d_gene	CDR3aa	CDR3nt
-	TRBV4-3	TRBJ2-3	TRBD2	CASSQGTAGADTQYF	TGCGCCAGCAGCCAAGGGACAGCGGGGGCAGATACGCAGTATTTT
few	TRBV27	TRBJ2-5	-	CASNEFGGLQEAQYF	TGTGCCAGCAACGAATTTGGAGGATTACAAGAGGCCCAGTACTTC
-	TRBV7-9	TRBJ1-2	-	CASSLSQTAGGYTF	TGTGCCAGCAGCTTAAGTCAAACAGCTGGGGGCTACACCTTC
many	TRBV20-1	TRBJ1-4	TRBD1	CSASLQGAGEKLFF	TGCAGTGCTAGCCTGCAGGGGGCAGGGGAAAAACTGTTTTTT
many	TRBV7-3	TRBJ2-5	TRBD1	CASSEDRAPQETQYF	TGTGCCAGCAGCGAGGACAGGGCCCCCCAAGAGACCCAGTACTTC
many	TRBV11-2	TRBJ2-7	-	CASSLGAVNEQYF	TGTGCCAGCAGCTTAGGGGCAGTGAACGAGCAGTACTTC
-	TRBV29-1	TRBJ2-2	-	CSVDGANTGELFF	TGCAGCGTTGACGGAGCGAACACCGGGGAGCTGTTTTTT
-	TRBV14	TRBJ1-2	-	CASSQVVASGYTF	TGTGCCAGCAGCCAAGTGGTGGCGAGTGGCTACACCTTC
-	TRBV19	TRBJ2-7	TRBD1	CASSIGTGIHEQYF	TGTGCCAGTAGTATAGGGACAGGGATCCACGAGCAGTACTTC
few	TRBV18	TRBJ1-1	-	CASSPANGNTEAFF	TGTGCCAGCTCACCAGCGAACGGGAACACTGAAGCTTTCTTT
few	TRBV7-9	TRBJ2-2	-	CASSFPGQTGELFF	TGTGCCAGCAGCTTCCCGGGGCAGACCGGGGAGCTGTTTTTT
many	TRBV7-8	TRBJ1-4	-	CASSLAGEDEKLFF	TGTGCCAGCAGCTTGGCGGGGGAGGATGAAAAACTGTTTTTT
many	TRBV3-1	TRBJ2-5	-	CASSRRGAALPGTQYF	TGTGCCAGCAGCCGTAGAGGCGCCGCCCTTCCCGGGACCCAGTACTTC
-	TRBV2	TRBJ2-1	TRBD2	CASSELGGRGVYNEQFF	TGTGCCAGCAGTGAATTGGGTGGGAGGGGTGTCTACAATGAGCAGTTCTTC
-	TRBV9	TRBJ2-5	TRBD2	CASSVGLAGGQFQETQYF	TGTGCCAGCAGCGTAGGACTAGCGGGAGGGCAGTTCCAAGAGACCCAGTACTTC
-	TRBV7-2	TRBJ2-2	TRBD1	CASSFTGTGLNTGELFF	TGTGCCAGCAGCTTTACCGGGACAGGGCTGAACACCGGGGAGCTGTTTTTT
-	TRBV20-1	TRBJ1-5	TRBD1	CSARVTGSNQPQHF	TGCAGTGCTAGAGTGACAGGGAGCAATCAGCCCCAGCATTTT
once	TRBV20-1	TRBJ2-7	-	CSARGQAYEQYF	TGCAGTGCTAGGGGGCAGGCCTACGAGCAGTACTTC
-	TRBV15	TRBJ2-2	TRBD1	CATSILTGVTGELFF	TGTGCCACCAGCATCTTGACAGGGGTGACCGGGGAGCTGTTTTTT
once	TRBV7-9	TRBJ2-3	-	CASSRLALADTQYF	TGTGCCAGCTCAAGGCTAGCATTGGCAGATACGCAGTATTTT
many	TRBV5-6	TRBJ2-5	TRBD1	CASSYLNRGQETQYF	TGTGCCAGCAGCTACCTCAACAGGGGCCAAGAGACCCAGTACTTC
few	TRBV7-9	TRBJ1-2	-	CASSLVDERGDGYTF	TGTGCCAGCAGCTTAGTAGACGAGCGGGGGGACGGCTACACCTTC
many	TRBV24-1	TRBJ1-4	-	CATSGDSNEKLFF	TGTGCCACCAGTGGAGACAGTAATGAAAAACTGTTTTTT
-	TRBV29-1	TRBJ1-6	TRBD1	CSEDRAYNSPLHF	TGCAGCGAAGACAGGGCCTATAATTCACCCCTCCACTTT
few	TRBV5-1	TRBJ2-7	-	CASRSGTSSSYEQYF	TGCGCCAGCAGATCCGGGACCTCTAGCTCCTACGAGCAGTACTTC
few	TRBV6-5	TRBJ1-5	-	CASSYPRVGGRTQPQHF	TGTGCCAGCAGTTACCCCCGGGTGGGGGGGAGGACTCAGCCCCAGCATTTT
many	TRBV30	TRBJ1-1	-	CAWSVLQHTEAFF	TGTGCCTGGAGTGTGCTCCAGCACACTGAAGCTTTCTTT
-	TRBV7-9	TRBJ2-1	-	CASSQAPGRESNEQFF	TGTGCCAGCAGCCAGGCACCGGGACGAGAGAGCAATGAGCAGTTCTTC
many	TRBV7-2	TRBJ1-5	-	CASSIFGQPQHF	TGTGCCAGCAGTATATTTGGGCAGCCCCAGCATTTT
-	TRBV19	TRBJ2-7	-	CASSLGRGADEQYF	TGTGCCAGTAGTTTAGGCAGGGGGGCCGACGAGCAGTACTTC
many	TRBV28	TRBJ2-7	TRBD2	CASSSGTSGRSLLYEQYF	TGTGCCAGCAGCTCCGGGACTAGCGGGAGGTCACTCCTCTACGAGCAGTACTTC
many	TRBV12-3/TRBV12-4	TRBJ2-4	-	CASSPSSGVAKNIQYF	TGTGCCAGCAGCCCAAGCTCGGGAGTAGCCAAAAACATTCAGTACTTC
few	TRBV7-9	TRBJ2-7	-	CASSHNRDFTYEQYF	TGTGCCAGCAGCCACAACCGGGACTTTACCTACGAGCAGTACTTC
few	TRBV5-4	TRBJ2-5	TRBD2	CASSSGLAAIQETQYF	TGTGCCAGCAGCTCGGGACTAGCGGCAATACAAGAGACCCAGTACTTC
-	TRBV9	TRBJ2-3	-	CASSQTGTGQVDTQYF	TGTGCCAGCAGCCAAACAGGGACGGGTCAAGTAGATACGCAGTATTTT
-	TRBV24-1	TRBJ2-1	-	CATSEPGRDYNEQFF	TGTGCCACCAGTGAACCGGGACGAGACTACAATGAGCAGTTCTTC
-	TRBV7-3	TRBJ2-3	-	CASSLYGLDTDTQYF	TGTGCCAGCAGCTTATACGGGCTTGACACAGATACGCAGTATTTT
-	TRBV6-5	TRBJ1-6	-	CASSWTPYNSPLHF	TGTGCCAGCAGTTGGACACCCTATAATTCACCCCTCCACTTT
-	TRBV27	TRBJ2-7	-	CASSRLRDSHIYEQYF	TGTGCCAGCAGTAGACTTCGGGACTCCCATATCTACGAGCAGTACTTC
-	TRBV4-3	TRBJ2-7	TRBD1	CASSQVHRGRHYEQYF	TGCGCCAGCAGCCAAGTACACAGGGGGCGTCACTACGAGCAGTACTTC
few	TRBV28	TRBJ1-5	-	CASRQGRYSNQPQHF	TGTGCCAGCAGGCAAGGACGGTATAGCAATCAGCCCCAGCATTTT
-	TRBV7-2	TRBJ2-4	TRBD2	CASSLAMRLAGGKDIQYF	TGTGCCAGCAGCTTAGCGATGAGGCTAGCGGGAGGCAAGGACATTCAGTACTTC
-	TRBV20-1	TRBJ2-7	-	CSARGTPSYEQYF	TGCAGTGCTAGAGGGACCCCCTCCTACGAGCAGTACTTC
-	TRBV4-1	TRBJ1-6	TRBD1	CASSRGGQGESPLHF	TGCGCCAGCAGCCGAGGGGGACAGGGGGAATCACCCCTCCACTTT
-	TRBV4-3	TRBJ2-5	-	CASSQEWVPGHEETQYF	TGCGCCAGCAGCCAAGAATGGGTCCCGGGACATGAGGAGACCCAGTACTTC
many	TRBV27	TRBJ1-1	-	CASSFRQAGTEAFF	TGTGCCAGCAGTTTTCGTCAAGCGGGCACTGAAGCTTTCTTT
few	TRBV30	TRBJ2-3	TRBD2	CAWTYAGTSGLRDTQYF	TGTGCCTGGACTTACGCCGGGACTAGCGGGTTGAGGGATACGCAGTATTTT
-	TRBV6-2/TRBV6-3	TRBJ2-1	TRBD2	CASRLAGAGSYNEQFF	TGTGCCAGCAGACTAGCGGGTGCCGGCTCCTACAATGAGCAGTTCTTC
-	TRBV7-6	TRBJ2-7	-	CASSLRVGYEQYF	TGTGCCAGCAGCTTACGGGTCGGGTACGAGCAGTACTTC
few	TRBV12-3/TRBV12-4	TRBJ1-2	-	CASSLLTAYGYTF	TGTGCCAGCAGTTTGCTGACGGCCTATGGCTACACCTTC
-	TRBV20-1	TRBJ1-5	-	CSARDSRYSNQPQHF	TGCAGTGCTAGAGATAGCAGGTATAGCAATCAGCCCCAGCATTTT
-	TRBV30	TRBJ2-1	TRBD1	CAWRATGGNEQFF	TGTGCCTGGAGGGCGACAGGGGGCAATGAGCAGTTCTTC
-	TRBV4-2	TRBJ1-5	-	CASSQDLGQLYQPQHF	TGTGCCAGCAGCCAAGATTTGGGCCAGTTATATCAGCCCCAGCATTTT
-	TRBV20-1	TRBJ1-2	-	CSARDARDPTYGYTF	TGCAGTGCTAGAGATGCCCGGGATCCAACCTATGGCTACACCTTC
many	TRBV5-1	TRBJ2-5	-	CASSSPGTVAETQYF	TGCGCCAGCAGCTCCCCCGGGACCGTAGCAGAGACCCAGTACTTC
few	TRBV7-3	TRBJ2-2	TRBD1	CASSPTTGMVTGELFF	TGTGCCAGCAGCCCAACGACAGGGATGGTCACCGGGGAGCTGTTTTTT
many	TRBV7-9	TRBJ2-5	TRBD2	CASSSGGLADPQETQYF	TGTGCCAGCAGCTCAGGGGGACTAGCGGACCCACAAGAGACCCAGTACTTC
many	TRBV3-1	TRBJ1-1	-	CASSLGHLEAFF	TGTGCCAGCAGCCTCGGACATCTTGAAGCTTTCTTT
many	TRBV7-2	TRBJ1-2	TRBD1	CASSIRDRGHYGYTF	TGTGCCAGCAGCATCCGGGACAGGGGACACTATGGCTACACCTTC
-	TRBV5-8	TRBJ2-7	TRBD1	CASSGGTGVYEQYF	TGTGCCAGCAGCGGAGGGACAGGGGTTTACGAGCAGTACTTC